This record covers a single T cell receptor (beta chain). Sequencing used immunoSEQ multiplex PCR; TCRdb keeps in-frame clones, though not all of them. The sample lists about 2.5 million clones, 85% to 95% occurring once. These data come from a study of shared clonotypes between healthy human individuals. The TCR sequence derives from a man between 18 and 35 years old in good health. Some clones in this sample may be carry-over from other donors' samples. The sequencing sample was made of naive CD4+ T cells from PBMCs. Stated subset: CD45RA+ positively selected.

The CDR3 reads CASSFRSQDLTDTQYF. CDR3 DNA sequence: TGTGCCAGCAGTTTTCGTTCCCAGGACCTCACAGATACGCAGTATTTT. J is TRBJ2-3 and V is TRBV28; D gene ambiguous. The CDR3 is 16 residues long. Trimming shortened V by 3 bases and J by 2 bases, and 15 bases separated the two germline ends. Germline CDR1 is MDHEN and CDR2 is SYDVKM.